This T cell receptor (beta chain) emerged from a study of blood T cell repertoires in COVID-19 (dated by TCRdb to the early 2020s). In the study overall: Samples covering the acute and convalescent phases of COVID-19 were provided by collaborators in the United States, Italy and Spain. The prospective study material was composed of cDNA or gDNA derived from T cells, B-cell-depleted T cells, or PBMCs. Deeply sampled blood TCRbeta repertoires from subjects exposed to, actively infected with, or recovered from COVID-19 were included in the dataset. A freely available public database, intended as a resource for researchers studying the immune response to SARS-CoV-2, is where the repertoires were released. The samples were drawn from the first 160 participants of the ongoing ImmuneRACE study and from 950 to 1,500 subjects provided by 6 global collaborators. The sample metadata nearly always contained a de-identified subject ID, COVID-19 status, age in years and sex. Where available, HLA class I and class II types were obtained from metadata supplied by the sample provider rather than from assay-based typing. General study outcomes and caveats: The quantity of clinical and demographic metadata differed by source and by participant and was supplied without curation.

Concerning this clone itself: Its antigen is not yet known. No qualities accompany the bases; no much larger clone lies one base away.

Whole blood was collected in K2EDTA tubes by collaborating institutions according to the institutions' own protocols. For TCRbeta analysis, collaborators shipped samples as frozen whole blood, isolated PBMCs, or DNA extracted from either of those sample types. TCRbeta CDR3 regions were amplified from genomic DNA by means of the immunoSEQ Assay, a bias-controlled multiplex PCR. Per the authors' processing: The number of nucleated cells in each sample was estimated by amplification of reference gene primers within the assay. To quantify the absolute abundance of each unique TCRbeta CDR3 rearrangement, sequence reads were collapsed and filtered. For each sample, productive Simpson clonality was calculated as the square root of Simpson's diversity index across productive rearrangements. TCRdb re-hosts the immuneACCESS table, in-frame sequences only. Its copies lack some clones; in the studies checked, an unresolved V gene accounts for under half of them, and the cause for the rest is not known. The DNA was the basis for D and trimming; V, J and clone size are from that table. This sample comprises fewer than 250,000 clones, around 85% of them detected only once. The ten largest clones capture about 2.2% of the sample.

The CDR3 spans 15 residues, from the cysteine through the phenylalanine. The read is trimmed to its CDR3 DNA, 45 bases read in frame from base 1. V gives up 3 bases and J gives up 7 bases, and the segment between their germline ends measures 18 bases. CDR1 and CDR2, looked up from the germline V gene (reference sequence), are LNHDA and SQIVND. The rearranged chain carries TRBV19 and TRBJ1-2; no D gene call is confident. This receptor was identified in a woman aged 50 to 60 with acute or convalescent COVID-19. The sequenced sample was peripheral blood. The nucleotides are TGTGCCAGTAGTATTCGCGGGATAACACGAGGTGGCTACACCTTC. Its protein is CASSIRGITRGGYTF.